The 3 T cell receptor beta chains below were found in one sample sequenced in a study of cytomegalovirus exposure and HLA in healthy donors. Both 60 Vbeta primers and 13 Jbeta primers went into the PCR. Data came from immunoSEQ multiplex PCR; TCRdb stores just in-frame clones and leaves some out. The table shows around 300,000 clones, with just over 70% occurring only once. Sequencing input: PBMCs. The receptors come from a female donor in good health and CMV-seronegative.

This clone turned up a few times. The chain combines TRBV19 with TRBJ1-2, with TRBD1 matching 8 bases. The CDR3 contains 15 residues. CDR1 and CDR2 from the germline V gene are LNHDA and SQIVND (reference sequence). V was clipped by 3 bases and J by 4 bases; unmatched bases: 7. The CDR3 DNA is TGTGCCAGTAGTATTCCCGGACAGGGAATCTATGGCTACACCTTC. It translates to CASSIPGQGIYGYTF.

In this sample, this clone turned up once. The chain combines TRBV27 with TRBJ1-1; D remains ambiguous. The CDR3 is made up of 16 amino acids. Per the germline V gene, CDR1 is MNHEY and CDR2 is SMNVEV (reference sequence). Trimming took off 7 bases at V and 1 base at J, with 19 bases between the two ends. CDR3 sequence (DNA): TGTGCCAGCATTCCCCGGAGCAGCCAGTGGAACACTGAAGCTTTCTTT. Translating gives CASIPRSSQWNTEAFF.

The chain uses TRBV2 and TRBJ2-6, with TRBD2 as a possible D gene (7 bases). The germline CDR1 and CDR2 sequences are SNHLY and FYNNEI. The CDR3 is made up of 14 amino acids. V was pared by 6 bases and J by 2 bases, with 8 bases between. CDR3 coding DNA: TGTGCCAGCAGGGGGGGGCCTGGGGCCAACGTCCTGACTTTC. Residues: CASRGGPGANVLTF.